The 14 T cell receptor beta chains reported below all come from one sample, sequenced in a study of lung T cells in sarcoidosis with Löfgren's syndrome. TCRdb used MiXCR to reprocess the reads, holding one entry per CDR3 protein. This sample has some 65,000 distinct CDR3 sequences, with approximately 21% found just once. Material: CD4+ T cells from PBMCs. All receptors come from a human donor with sarcoidosis (Löfgren's syndrome or another form), or a control subject (not recorded which).

In this sample, this clonotype turned up many times. The V and J genes are TRBV6-1 and TRBJ1-1, with D unclear. Germline CDR1 and CDR2: MNHNS and SASEGT. V was shortened by 5 bases and J by 3 bases, with 16 bases between the two germline ends. The CDR3 contains 15 residues. This CDR3 reads CASSPRPGKDTEAFF. Written as DNA, the CDR3 is TGTGCCAGCAGTCCCCGACCGGGGAAGGACACTGAAGCTTTCTTT.

This clonotype has ten or more counts. V gene TRBV4-1 combines with J gene TRBJ1-6; D ambiguous. The germline V gene has CDR1 MGHRA and CDR2 YSYEKL. There are 16 residues in the CDR3. V lost 0 bases and J lost 10, with 16 bases in between. As DNA, the CDR3 is TGCGCCAGCAGCCAAGAATTTGACCTTGGTAGGTCACCCCTCCACTTT. Translated, it gives CASSQEFDLGRSPLHF.

Many counts were recorded for this clonotype. The chain couples TRBV27 to TRBJ1-6, with 7 positions matching TRBD1. CDR1 is MNHEY and CDR2 is SMNVEV in the germline V gene (reference sequence). CDR3 length equals 16 residues. V was pared by 2 bases and J by 7 bases, with 8 bases of the junction left unmatched. The CDR3 spells CASSLTPGTANSPLHF. The DNA of the CDR3 is TGTGCCAGCAGTTTAACTCCCGGGACAGCAAATTCACCCCTCCACTTT.

As concerns this clonotype: With a much larger clone just one base away, this may be a read error. The V call is TRBV2, the J call TRBJ1-5; D is unresolved. The V gene's germline CDR1 is SNHLY and CDR2 FYNNEI. V gave up 2 bases and J gave up 7 bases, with 9 bases separating them. The CDR3 runs 13 residues. CDR3: CASSEMAKQPQHF. The CDR3 DNA is TGTGCCAGCAGTGAAATGGCCAAACAGCCCCAGCATTTT.

This chain connects TRBV12-5 to TRBJ2-3, with 11 bases identical to TRBD2. CDR1 is LGHNT, CDR2 FRNRAP, per germline. J lost 4 bases, V lost 1 base, and 4 bases had no gene match. This CDR3 has 16 amino acids. The CDR3 loop is CASGLGLLAGADTQYF. CDR3 DNA sequence: TGTGCTAGTGGTTTGGGCCTACTAGCGGGAGCAGATACGCAGTATTTT.

V gene TRBV6-1 combines with J gene TRBJ2-1; 8 bases align to TRBD1. Germline V gives CDR1 MNHNS, CDR2 SASEGT. This CDR3 contains 15 residues. The J segment lost 7 bases and the V segment lost 4 bases, leaving 9 bases of the junction unmatched. The DNA for the CDR3 is TGTGCCAGCAGTGCTTCCGGGACAGGTCTTAATGAGCAGTTCTTC. Protein: CASSASGTGLNEQFF.

This clonotype was detected a few times. This may be a read error, as it is one base from a much larger clone. The V call is TRBV28, the J call TRBJ2-3; D may match TRBD1 or TRBD2 (6 bases each). This CDR3 has 14 amino acids. Per the germline V gene, CDR1 is MDHEN and CDR2 is SYDVKM. The CDR3 loop is CAGRAGEGTDTQYF. CDR3 DNA: TGTGCCGGCAGGGCAGGGGAGGGCACAGATACGCAGTATTTT.

This clonotype was picked up many times. The chain recombines TRBV20-1 with TRBJ2-3; the D gene could be TRBD1 or TRBD2 (5 bases each). The CDR3 is 13 residues long. CDR1 is DFQATT and CDR2 is SNEGSKA in the germline V gene (reference sequence). The ends were cut back, 3 bases at V and 4 bases at J, with 11 bases in the middle. CDR3 nucleotides: TGCAGTGCTAGGATCGAGGGACCAGATACGCAGTATTTT. This codes for CSARIEGPDTQYF.

This clonotype was seen repeatedly, ten times or more. The J gene is TRBJ1-3, the V gene TRBV6-1; TRBD1 agrees at 7 bases. The germline V gene encodes CDR1 MNHNS and CDR2 SASEGT. J lost 2 bases, V lost 5 bases, and 9 bases had no gene match. The CDR3 loop spans 16 amino acids. The CDR3 DNA follows: TGTGCCAGCAGTTCCCCCAACACAGGGGCTGGAAACACCATATATTTT. Translated: CASSSPNTGAGNTIYF.

As to this clonotype: Lacking the conserved final phenylalanine or tryptophan, this CDR3 likely reflects a read error. CDR3 DNA: TGTGCCAGCAGTCTGGTAGCGGGAGGAAGTGAGCAGTTCCTC. Encoded protein: CASSLVAGGSEQFL. The chain is built from TRBV12-3 or TRBV12-4 and TRBJ2-1, with 10 positions matching TRBD2. This CDR3 is 14 amino acids long. Germline trimming cut 5 bases from V and 9 bases from J; bases unmatched to any gene: 7.

This clonotype occurred a few times. The rearrangement joins TRBV12-3 or TRBV12-4 to TRBJ2-7, with TRBD1 as a possible D gene (6 bases). The V end lost 2 bases, the J end lost 3 bases, and 11 bases lay between the germline ends. This CDR3 is built from 14 residues. Here the CDR3 reads CASSLNSGDYEQYF. The CDR3 nucleotides read TGTGCCAGCAGTTTAAATTCAGGGGACTACGAGCAGTACTTC.

This clonotype has at least ten counts. The genes are TRBV5-4 and TRBJ2-3, with D maybe TRBD1 (5 bases). The CDR3 contains 12 residues. V was trimmed by 4 bases and J by 10 bases, leaving 13 bases between them. CDR1 SGHNT and CDR2 YYREEE come from the germline V gene (reference sequence). In nucleotides, the CDR3 is TGTGCCAGCAGCGTTGACAGCGTTGCGCAGTATTTT. This encodes CASSVDSVAQYF.

V gene TRBV6-1 combines with J gene TRBJ1-1, with 7 bases fitting TRBD1. Trimming cost V 6 bases and J 10 bases; bases outside gene matches: 11. CDR1 and CDR2 (germline): MNHNS, SASEGT. The CDR3 runs to 13 residues. Here the CDR3 DNA reads TGTGCCAGCAGACCGGGACAGTTACCTGGAGCTTTCTTT. Residues: CASRPGQLPGAFF.

This chain uses TRBV7-9 with TRBJ2-7, with D tentatively TRBD2 (5 bases). Per the germline V gene, CDR1 is SEHNR and CDR2 is FQNEAQ (reference sequence). Trimming took off 8 bases at V and 0 bases at J, with 11 bases between the two ends. The CDR3 covers 13 residues. The CDR3 nucleotides read TGTGCCAGCGGCCCCCGGGGCTCCTACGAGCAGTACGTC. Its protein product is CASGPRGSYEQYV.